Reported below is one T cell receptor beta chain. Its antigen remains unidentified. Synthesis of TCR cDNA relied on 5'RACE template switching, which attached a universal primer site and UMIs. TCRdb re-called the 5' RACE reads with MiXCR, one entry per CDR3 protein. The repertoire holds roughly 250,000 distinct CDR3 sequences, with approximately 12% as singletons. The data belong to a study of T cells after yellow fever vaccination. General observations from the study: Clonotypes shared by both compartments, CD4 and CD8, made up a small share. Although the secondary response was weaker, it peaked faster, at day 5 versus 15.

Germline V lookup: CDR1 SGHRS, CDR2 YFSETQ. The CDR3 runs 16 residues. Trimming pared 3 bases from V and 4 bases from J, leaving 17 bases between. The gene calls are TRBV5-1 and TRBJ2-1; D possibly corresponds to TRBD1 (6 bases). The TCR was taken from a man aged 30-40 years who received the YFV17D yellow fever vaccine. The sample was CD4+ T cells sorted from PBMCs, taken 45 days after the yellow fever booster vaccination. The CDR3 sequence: CASSYTQGSIYNEQFF. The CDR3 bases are TGCGCCAGCAGCTACACCCAGGGGAGTATTTACAATGAGCAGTTCTTC.